These 6 T cell receptor beta chains originate from one sample sequenced in a study of T-cell memory formation after mild COVID-19. TCRdb recomputed calls from the 5' RACE reads with MiXCR, one row per CDR3 protein. This repertoire shows 200,000 to 250,000 distinct CDR3 sequences, about 15% found once; its top ten account for around 3.4%. The sequencing sample was made of PBMCs or a T cell subset sorted from them (not recorded which). These receptors originate from a man in his late teens or twenties who had mild COVID-19 (a few samples of this study predate the infection). Cell type and time point are not known.

The chain joins TRBV3-1 to TRBJ1-2; maybe TRBD1 (6 bases). The CDR3 runs 11 residues. Germline V lookup: CDR1 LGHDT, CDR2 YNNKEL (reference sequence). V gave up 4 bases and J gave up 8 bases, with 8 bases separating them. The CDR3 region has the DNA TGTGCCAGCAGCCGGGACAACGGCTACACCTTC. It is translated as CASSRDNGYTF.

This chain links TRBV7-9 with TRBJ1-1; tentatively, D is TRBD1 (5 bases). This CDR3 contains 13 residues. Looked up from germline, CDR1 is SEHNR and CDR2 is FQNEAQ (reference sequence). Trimming left V 1 base short and J 4 bases short, with 7 bases between. The CDR3 DNA follows: TGTGCCAGCAGCTTAGAACAGGTCACTGAAGCTTTCTTT. This sequence encodes CASSLEQVTEAFF.

This clonotype was seen a few times. This chain links TRBV21-1 with TRBJ2-3; the D call TRBD1 from the table was never checked on the DNA. TRBV21-1 is tagged as a pseudogene. The CDR3 contains 15 residues. The CDR3 sequence is CASSTGCLGTDTQYF. The CDR3 DNA sequence: TGTGCCAGCAGTACAGGGTGCCTGGGCACAGATACGCAGTATTTT.

This clonotype has more than one count but fewer than ten. The chain has TRBV6-5 and TRBJ2-7, with D possibly called TRBD1 or TRBD2 (6 bases each). Trimming removed 6 bases at V and 0 bases at J, with 15 bases between. CDR3 size: 15 residues. The germline gives CDR1 MNHEY, CDR2 SVGAGI. The CDR3 here is CASSPYGGLSYEQYV. CDR3 nucleotides: TGTGCCAGCAGCCCCTATGGGGGGCTCTCCTACGAGCAGTACGTC.

This clonotype was detected ten times or more. The chain carries TRBV18 and TRBJ2-5; 7 bases fit TRBD1. The CDR3 runs to 13 residues. After removal of 1 base from V and 4 bases from J, the junction contained 0 bases not matched to a gene. Germline loops: CDR1 KGHSH, CDR2 LQKENI. CDR3: CASSPRDRETQYF. DNA for the CDR3: TGTGCCAGCTCACCACGGGACAGAGAGACCCAGTACTTC. The full variable domain, in which reference TRBV18 and TRBJ2-5 provide the parts outside the CDR3, is NAGVMQNPRHLVRRRGQEARLRCSPMKGHSHVYWYRQLPEEGLKFMVYLQKENIIDESGMPKERFSAEFPKEGPSILRIQQVVRGDSAAYFCASSPRDRETQYFGPGTRLLVL.

The V gene is TRBV20-1, the J gene TRBJ1-3; D is undetermined. From germline, CDR1 is DFQATT and CDR2 SNEGSKA (reference sequence). The CDR3 runs to 14 residues. V shed 2 bases and J shed 0 bases, with 8 bases lying between them. The CDR3 bases are TGCAGTGCTAGATCTGTCCACTCTGGAAACACCATATATTTT. Amino acid sequence: CSARSVHSGNTIYF.